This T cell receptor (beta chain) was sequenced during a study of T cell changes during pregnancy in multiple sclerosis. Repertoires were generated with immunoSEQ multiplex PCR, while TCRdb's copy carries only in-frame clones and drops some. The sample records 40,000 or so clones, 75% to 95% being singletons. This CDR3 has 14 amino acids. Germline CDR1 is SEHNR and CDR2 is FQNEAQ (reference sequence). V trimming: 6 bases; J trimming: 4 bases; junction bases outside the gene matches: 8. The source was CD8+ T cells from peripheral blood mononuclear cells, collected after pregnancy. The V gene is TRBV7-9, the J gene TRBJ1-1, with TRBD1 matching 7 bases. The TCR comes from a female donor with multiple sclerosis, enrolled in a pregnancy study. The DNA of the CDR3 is TGTGCCAGCAGTCCATCGACAGGGAGCACTGAAGCTTTCTTT. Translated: CASSPSTGSTEAFF.